The clone carrying this TCR beta chain was counted ten times or more. Its antigen is undetermined. The data derive from a study of regulatory T cells in long-lasting Graves disease. To make TCR beta libraries, researchers used iRepertoire HTBI primers and Arm-PCR of CDR3 regions. In TCRdb, the multiplex PCR reads were re-called with MiXCR into one record per CDR3 protein. This table has roughly 400,000 distinct CDR3 sequences, roughly a fifth appearing once. Time point defined: persistent/refractory GD, antithyroid drugs over 5 years with positive TRAb. Researchers made the TCR library from RNA that was extracted from PBMCs. Graves' disease diagnosis used American Thyroid Association guidelines. Study outcomes and limitations: Comparison showed that persistent patients shared more public clonotypes (about 2,700) than new patients (over 950). Lower TCR diversity characterized persistent Graves' patients relative to newly diagnosed patients.

This clonotype was sampled from a female donor with Graves disease. The material sequenced was peripheral blood mononuclear cells (PBMCs), taken when the disease was refractory, from a patient treated with antithyroid drugs.

The CDR3 nucleotides read TGTGCCAGCAGCTTACAACCTTGGGGGCAAAACGAGGAGCTGTTTTTT. Translated, it gives CASSLQPWGQNEELFF. This chain uses TRBV11-2 with TRBJ2-2, with a possible D match to TRBD1 (6 bases). This CDR3 contains 16 residues. V shed 2 bases and J shed 10 bases, with 20 bases lying between them. Germline CDR1 reads SGHAT; CDR2 reads FQNNGV.